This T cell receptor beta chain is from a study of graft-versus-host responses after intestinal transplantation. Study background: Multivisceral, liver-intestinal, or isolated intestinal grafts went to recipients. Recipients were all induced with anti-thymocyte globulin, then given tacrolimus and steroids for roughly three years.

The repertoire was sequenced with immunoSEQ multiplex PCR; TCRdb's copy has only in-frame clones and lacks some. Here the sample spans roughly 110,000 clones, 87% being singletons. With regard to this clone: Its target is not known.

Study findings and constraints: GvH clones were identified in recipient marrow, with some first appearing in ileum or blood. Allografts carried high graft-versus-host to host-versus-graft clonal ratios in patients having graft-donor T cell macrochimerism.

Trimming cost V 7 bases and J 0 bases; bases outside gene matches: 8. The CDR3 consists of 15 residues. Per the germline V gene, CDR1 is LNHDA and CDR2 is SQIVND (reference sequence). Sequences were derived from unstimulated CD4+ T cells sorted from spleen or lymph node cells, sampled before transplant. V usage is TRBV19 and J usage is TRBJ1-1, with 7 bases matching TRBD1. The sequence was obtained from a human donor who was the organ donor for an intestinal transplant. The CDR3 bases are TGTGCCAGTATATTGAGGGGGCCGGTGAACACTGAAGCTTTCTTT. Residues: CASILRGPVNTEAFF.